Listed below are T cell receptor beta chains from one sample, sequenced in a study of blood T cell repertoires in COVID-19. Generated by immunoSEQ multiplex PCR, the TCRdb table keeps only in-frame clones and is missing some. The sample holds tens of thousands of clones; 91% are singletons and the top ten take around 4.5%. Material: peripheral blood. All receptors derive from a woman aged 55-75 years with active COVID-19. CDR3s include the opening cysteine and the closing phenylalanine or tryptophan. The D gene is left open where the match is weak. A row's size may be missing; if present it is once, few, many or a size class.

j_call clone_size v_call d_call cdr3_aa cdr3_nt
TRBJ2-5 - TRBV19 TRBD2 CASRAGGNRETQYF TGTGCCAGTAGGGCGGGAGGGAATCGAGAGACCCAGTACTTC
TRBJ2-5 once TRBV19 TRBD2 CASTPRTSGASAETQYF TGTGCCAGTACCCCAAGGACTAGCGGAGCTTCGGCAGAGACCCAGTACTTC
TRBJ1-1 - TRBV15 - CATSRKLAGVAFF TGTGCCACCAGCAGGAAACTGGCAGGTGTAGCTTTCTTT
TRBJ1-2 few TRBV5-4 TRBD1 CASSAGIQGGYGYTF TGTGCCAGCAGCGCGGGAATACAGGGGGGCTATGGCTACACCTTC
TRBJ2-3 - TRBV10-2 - CATVLVDTQYF TGCGCCACGGTACTAGTTGATACGCAGTATTTT
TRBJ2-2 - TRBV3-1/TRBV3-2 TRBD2 CASSPTSAKGPGELFF TGTGCCAGCAGCCCCACTAGCGCGAAAGGACCCGGGGAGCTGTTTTTT
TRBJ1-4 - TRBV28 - CAVHGGEKLFF TGTGCCGTACACGGCGGTGAAAAACTGTTTTTT
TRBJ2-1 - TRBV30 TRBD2 CAWSVHVIAGIYNEQFF TGTGCCTGGAGCGTACACGTTATAGCGGGTATTTACAATGAGCAGTTCTTC
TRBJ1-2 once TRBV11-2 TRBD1 CASSLGPLTGGGYGYTF TGTGCCAGCAGCTTAGGCCCCCTGACAGGGGGCGGCTATGGCTACACCTTC
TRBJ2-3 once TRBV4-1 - CASSQDRRSFYF TGCGCCAGCAGCCAAGATCGTCGCAGTTTCTATTTT
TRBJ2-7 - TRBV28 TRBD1 CASSTGTGLYEQYF TGTGCCAGCAGTACCGGGACAGGGCTGTACGAGCAGTACTTC
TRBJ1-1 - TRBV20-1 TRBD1 CSASSGVGTGGKGTEAFF TGCAGTGCTAGTTCTGGGGTCGGGACAGGGGGAAAAGGCACTGAAGCTTTCTTT
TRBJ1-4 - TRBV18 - CASSTHRANEKLFF TGTGCCAGCTCAACCCACAGGGCTAATGAAAAACTGTTTTTT
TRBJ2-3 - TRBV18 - CASSPTGGTDTQYF TGTGCCAGCTCACCAACCGGTGGCACAGATACGCAGTATTTT
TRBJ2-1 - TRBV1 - CTSSQVAGSYNEQFF TGCACCAGCAGCCAAGTTGCGGGATCATACAATGAGCAGTTCTTC
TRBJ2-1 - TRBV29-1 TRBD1 CSSGTGSINEQFF TGCAGCTCCGGGACAGGGAGCATCAATGAGCAGTTCTTC
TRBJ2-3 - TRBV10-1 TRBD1 CASSQQGGGNTQYF TGCGCCAGCAGCCAACAGGGGGGCGGGAATACGCAGTATTTT